These 8 T cell receptor beta chains originate from one sample sequenced in a study of tumor-infiltrating lymphocytes in primary liver carcinoma. The investigators made TCR beta cDNA from about 500 ng total RNA, using a constant-region primer. Libraries for TCR beta were built through three nested multiplex PCR rounds, which together made up a slightly modified ARM-PCR procedure. Each of the first two PCR rounds ran about 9 cycles with TRBV1-TRBV30 forward and C-beta reverse primers. TCRdb called the multiplex PCR reads again in MiXCR, with one record for every CDR3 protein. The sample consists of approximately 20,000 distinct CDR3 sequences, about three quarters of them appearing once. Taking about 18-32 mg of unsorted bulk tissue, the authors co-extracted RNA and DNA. Material for sequencing was liver tumor tissue from sampling region 1. The sample's subset: tumor region T1, superior pole. The receptor source for this set is a woman aged 25 to 39 with primary liver carcinoma and hepatitis B virus infection.

V and J are TRBV11-2 and TRBJ1-2, with TRBD1 identical over 7 bases. The germline V gene has CDR1 SGHAT and CDR2 FQNNGV. The length of the CDR3 is 13 residues. V shed 11 bases, J shed 8 bases, and the junction held 14 bases outside the gene matches. This CDR3 reads CAGAQGGDGGYTF. The CDR3, as DNA: TGTGCCGGCGCTCAGGGGGGGGATGGAGGCTACACCTTC.

Regarding this clonotype: Given the absence of the conserved phenylalanine or tryptophan at the CDR3 end, a read error is likely. V usage is TRBV7-9 and J usage is TRBJ1-3; D unresolved. The germline V gene encodes CDR1 SEHNR and CDR2 FQNEAQ (reference sequence). The V end lost 9 bases, the J end lost 8 bases, and 20 bases lay between the germline ends. The CDR3 contains 14 residues. CDR3 region: CARSPSRTEDTIYS. In DNA form, the CDR3 reads TGTGCCAGGAGCCCCAGCCGGACCGAGGACACCATATATTCT.

V gene TRBV12-3 or TRBV12-4 combines with J gene TRBJ2-5; D is perhaps TRBD2 (6 bases). The CDR3 is 15 residues long. V lost 7 bases to trimming and J lost 13 bases, with 28 bases between them. Here the CDR3 reads CASITYPGSGETRYF. For the CDR3, the DNA is TGTGCCAGCATCACTTACCCCGGGAGCGGAGAGACACGGTACTTC.

This clonotype was found a few times. One end of the junction fails to match germline, which may point to a read error. The J gene is TRBJ2-1, the V gene TRBV14; the D gene is possibly TRBD2 (6 bases). Per the germline V gene, CDR1 is SGHDN and CDR2 is FVKESK. The CDR3 length is 15 residues. CDR3 region: CASSQPGSSGNEQLF. For the CDR3, the DNA is TGTGCCAGCAGCCAGCCCGGGAGTAGCGGAAATGAGCAGCTCTTC. Based on the CDR3 plus reference TRBV14 and TRBJ2-1, the full variable domain is EAGVTQFPSHSVIEKGQTVTLRCDPISGHDNLYWYRRVMGKEIKFLLHFVKESKQDESGMPNNRFLAERTGGTYSTLKVQPAELEDSGVYFCASSQPGSSGNEQLFGPGTRLTVL.

As regards this clonotype: A read error may explain this, as a much larger clone is one base away. The rearrangement links TRBV6-6 to TRBJ2-7; 9 nucleotides agree with TRBD2. The CDR3 length is 14 residues. Germline CDR1 and CDR2: MNHNY and SVGAGI (reference sequence). The CDR3 DNA follows: TGTGCCTGCAGTTATGCACTAGCGGGTGGTGAGCAGTACTTC. Its protein product is CACSYALAGGEQYF.

Within the sample, this clonotype is medium-sized. The chain combines TRBV6-1 with TRBJ2-1; D perhaps matches TRBD1 (5 bases). Trimming pared 8 bases from V and 12 bases from J, leaving 29 bases between. Looked up from germline, CDR1 is MNHNS and CDR2 is SASEGT. This CDR3 is built from 16 residues. This CDR3 is CASHLIQGAVRFGQFF. In DNA, the CDR3 is TGTGCCAGCCACCTTATCCAAGGGGCGGTAAGATTTGGGCAGTTCTTC.

This clonotype has a single count. One end of the junction fails to match germline, which may point to a read error. In DNA, the CDR3 is TGTGTCAGCAGTCAAATAACGGGAGGACTTTACGAGCAGTACTTC. This codes for CVSSQITGGLYEQYF. The chain uses TRBV6-2 or TRBV6-3 and TRBJ2-7; 7 bases are a match to TRBD2. CDR1 is MNHEY and CDR2 is SVGEGT in the germline V gene. This CDR3 comprises 15 residues.

Of note for this clonotype: The junction shows a germline mismatch at one end, possibly a read error. The chain combines TRBV29-1 with TRBJ2-1, with TRBD1 identical over 7 bases. The CDR3 runs to 13 residues. CDR1 and CDR2 from the germline V gene are SQVTM and ANQGSEA. The CDR3 loop is CSAGRQGTKEQLF. The CDR3, as DNA: TGCAGCGCAGGAAGACAGGGAACCAAAGAGCAGTTATTC.